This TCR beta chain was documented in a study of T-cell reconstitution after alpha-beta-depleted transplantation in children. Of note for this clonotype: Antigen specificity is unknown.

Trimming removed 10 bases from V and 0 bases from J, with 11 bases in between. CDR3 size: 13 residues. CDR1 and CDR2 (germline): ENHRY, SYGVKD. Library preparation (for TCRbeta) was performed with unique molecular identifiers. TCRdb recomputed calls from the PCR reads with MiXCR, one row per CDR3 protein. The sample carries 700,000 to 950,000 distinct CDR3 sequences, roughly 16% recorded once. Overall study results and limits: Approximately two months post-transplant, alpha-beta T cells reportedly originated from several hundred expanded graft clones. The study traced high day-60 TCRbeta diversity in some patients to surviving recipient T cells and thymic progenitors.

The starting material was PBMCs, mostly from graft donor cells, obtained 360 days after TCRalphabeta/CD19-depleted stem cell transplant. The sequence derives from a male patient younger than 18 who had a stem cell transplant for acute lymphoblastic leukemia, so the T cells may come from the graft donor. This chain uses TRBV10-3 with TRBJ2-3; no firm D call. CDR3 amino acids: CATQITSTDTQYF. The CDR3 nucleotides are TGTGCCACCCAAATCACTAGCACAGATACGCAGTATTTT.